This TCR beta chain originates from a study of identical twins. Study conclusions and caveats: For out-of-frame beta sequences, excess twin sharing was weaker. The analysis was cross-sectional rather than longitudinal within donors.

TCRdb redid the calling of the 5' RACE reads with MiXCR, one entry per CDR3 protein. The repertoire includes 570,000 or so distinct CDR3 sequences, around 9.6% of them detected once, and around 3.1% sits in the top ten. On this clonotype: Its antigen is not identified.

There are 14 residues in the CDR3. V dropped 4 bases and J dropped 4 bases, with 10 bases sitting between them. Germline loops: CDR1 MGHDK, CDR2 SYGVNS. The sample was also linked to a second study, of yellow fever vaccine responses in identical twins.

This TCR was sampled from a woman between 18 and 29 years old in good health. This sequence joins TRBV25-1 and TRBJ1-4, with D possibly TRBD1 on 6 matching bases. The sample comprised PBMCs. For the CDR3, the DNA is TGTGCCAGCAGTGGGACAGCCAATAATGAAAAACTGTTTTTT. This encodes CASSGTANNEKLFF. The variable domain in full, completed from reference TRBV25-1 and TRBJ1-4, reads EADIYQTPRYLVIGTGKKITLECSQTMGHDKMYWYQQDPGMELHLIHYSYGVNSTEKGDLSSESTVSRIRTEHFPLTLESARPSHTSQYLCASSGTANNEKLFFGSGTQLSVL.